This T cell receptor (beta chain) was profiled in a study of blood T cell repertoires in COVID-19. Whole-study context: PBMCs, B-cell-depleted T cells, or T cells were the source of the cDNA or gDNA that made up the material.

Per the original methods: Reference gene primers were amplified, and this amplification served to estimate nucleated cell counts. Method: immunoSEQ multiplex PCR; TCRdb's copy keeps in-frame clones and lacks some. From that table come the V and J calls and clone size; the DNA was used to work out D and trimming. The table includes under 350,000 clones, 75% to 95% detected once. CDR1 is KGHDR, CDR2 SFDVKD, per germline. The CDR3 loop spans 14 amino acids. J was trimmed by 7 bases and V by 6 bases; bases with no gene match: 6. The sequenced sample was peripheral blood. The chain couples TRBV24-1 to TRBJ2-1, with TRBD2 matching over 9 bases. The TCR originated in a woman aged 25-40 years with COVID-19, enrolled during active disease. For the CDR3, the DNA is TGTGCCACCAGTCTTAGCGGGAGAAGTAATGAGCAGTTCTTC. As protein: CATSLSGRSNEQFF.